This record concerns one T cell receptor (beta chain) sequence. Its antigen is unknown. V was clipped by 0 bases and J by 1 base, with 11 bases between them. The V gene's germline CDR1 is SGDLS and CDR2 YYNGEE. This CDR3 is 15 amino acids long. PCR amplification relied on 60 Vbeta primers (plus 13 Jbeta primers). Assay used: immunoSEQ multiplex PCR; TCRdb lists only in-frame clones, some missing. The sample includes 50,000 to 65,000 clones, approximately 81% of them seen just once. These data come from a study of cytomegalovirus exposure and HLA in healthy donors. Across the study: An earlier analysis identified 95 million to 120 million unique TCR beta sequences in about 200 million T cells. Points from the study as a whole: According to the study, roughly 160 TCR beta chains were cytomegalovirus-associated. Most TCR beta V segments were productive about 90% or about 30% of the time in an earlier analysis. For TCR beta chains, V- and J-gene trimming was later linked to a missense DCLRE1C variant.

The V gene is TRBV9, the J gene TRBJ2-7; D may be TRBD2 (7 bases). Sequences were obtained from PBMCs. The TCR comes from a woman between 18 and 29 years old in good health and CMV-seronegative. CDR3 in amino acids: CASSVEGGASYEQYF. The CDR3 region has the DNA TGTGCCAGCAGCGTAGAGGGGGGGGCATCCTACGAGCAGTACTTC.